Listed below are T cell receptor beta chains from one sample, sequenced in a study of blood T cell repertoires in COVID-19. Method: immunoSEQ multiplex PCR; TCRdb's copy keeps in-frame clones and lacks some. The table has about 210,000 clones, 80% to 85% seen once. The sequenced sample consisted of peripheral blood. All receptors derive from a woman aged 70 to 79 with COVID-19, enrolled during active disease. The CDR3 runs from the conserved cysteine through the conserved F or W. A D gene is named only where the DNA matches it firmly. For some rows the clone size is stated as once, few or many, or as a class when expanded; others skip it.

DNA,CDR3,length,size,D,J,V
TGTGCCAGCAGTTATACTGGCGGGGTCGGGGAGCTGTTTTTT,CASSYTGGVGELFF,14,NA,NA,TRBJ2-2,TRBV6-5
TGTGCCAGCAGCTTGGGACAGGGCGGTGAAAAACTGTTTTTT,CASSLGQGGEKLFF,14,once,TRBD1,TRBJ1-4,TRBV7-9
TGTGCCAGCAGTGAAGCTTTGGACAGGTGGCAGCATTTT,CASSEALDRWQHF,13,many,TRBD1,TRBJ1-5,TRBV2
TGTGCCACCATACCCACCGGGACAGATTTTCGTGAGCAGTTCTTC,CATIPTGTDFREQFF,15,NA,TRBD1,TRBJ2-1,TRBV28
TGTGCCAGCAGGGCTTTTGAGACTAGCGGGAGCGGTGAGCAGTTCTTC,CASRAFETSGSGEQFF,16,few,TRBD2,TRBJ2-1,TRBV27
TGTGCCAGCAGCCAGGGACTAGCGATAAAGACCCAGTACTTC,CASSQGLAIKTQYF,14,NA,TRBD2,TRBJ2-5,TRBV7-2
TGTGCCAGCAGCTCAGAGACAGGGGGTATTTCACCCCTCCACTTT,CASSSETGGISPLHF,15,NA,TRBD1,TRBJ1-6,TRBV7-6
TGTGCCAGCAGCGTCGGACAGGGAAACTATGGCTACACCTTC,CASSVGQGNYGYTF,14,once,TRBD1,TRBJ1-2,TRBV9
TGTGCCAGCTCACCAGCCCTGGCTAGTCAAGAGACCCAGTACTTC,CASSPALASQETQYF,15,NA,NA,TRBJ2-5,TRBV18
TGTGCCAGCTCGGAGACTAACTATGGCTACACCTTC,CASSETNYGYTF,12,NA,NA,TRBJ1-2,TRBV7-2
TGCAGCGCCCCGGGGGTGGGGCTAGCGGGAGCCTACAATGAGCAGTTCTTC,CSAPGVGLAGAYNEQFF,17,NA,TRBD2,TRBJ2-1,TRBV29-1
TGTGCCAGCAGTGAGGACACCCACATATTAATGAAAAAACTGTTTTTT,CASSEDTHILMKKLFF,16,NA,NA,TRBJ1-4,TRBV6-1
TGTGCCAGCAGATCACAGGGTAACTATGGCTACACCTTC,CASRSQGNYGYTF,13,NA,NA,TRBJ1-2,TRBV2
TGTGCCAGCAGCTCCAGCGGGAGCGTCGGGGAGCTGTTTTTT,CASSSSGSVGELFF,14,NA,TRBD2,TRBJ2-2,TRBV7-3
TGTGCCTGGGGACGGGACAACCTCTCTGGAAACACCATATATTTT,CAWGRDNLSGNTIYF,15,few,NA,TRBJ1-3,TRBV30
TGTGCCAGCAGCAGTCGACAGGCCCTGGGTTCACCCCTCCACTTT,CASSSRQALGSPLHF,15,NA,NA,TRBJ1-6,TRBV4-2
TGTGCCAGCAGCGCGGCGGGAGCTTATGGCGGGGAGCTGTTTTTT,CASSAAGAYGGELFF,15,NA,TRBD2,TRBJ2-2,TRBV7-6
TGCGCCAGCAGCGCCCAGAAAGAGACCCAGTACTTC,CASSAQKETQYF,12,NA,NA,TRBJ2-5,TRBV5-1
TGTGCCACCAGTGTAACGGGAGAAGGGACAGATACGCAGTATTTT,CATSVTGEGTDTQYF,15,NA,NA,TRBJ2-3,TRBV24-1
TGTGCCAGCTCACCGACTAGCGGGACTAGCTCCTACGAGCAGTACTTC,CASSPTSGTSSYEQYF,16,NA,TRBD2,TRBJ2-7,TRBV18
TGTGCCACCAGCAGAGATAGAACAGGGCTGAACTCTGGAAACACCATATATTTT,CATSRDRTGLNSGNTIYF,18,NA,NA,TRBJ1-3,TRBV15
TGTGCCACCAGAGACAGTAGCAATCAGCCCCAGCATTTT,CATRDSSNQPQHF,13,NA,NA,TRBJ1-5,TRBV6-5